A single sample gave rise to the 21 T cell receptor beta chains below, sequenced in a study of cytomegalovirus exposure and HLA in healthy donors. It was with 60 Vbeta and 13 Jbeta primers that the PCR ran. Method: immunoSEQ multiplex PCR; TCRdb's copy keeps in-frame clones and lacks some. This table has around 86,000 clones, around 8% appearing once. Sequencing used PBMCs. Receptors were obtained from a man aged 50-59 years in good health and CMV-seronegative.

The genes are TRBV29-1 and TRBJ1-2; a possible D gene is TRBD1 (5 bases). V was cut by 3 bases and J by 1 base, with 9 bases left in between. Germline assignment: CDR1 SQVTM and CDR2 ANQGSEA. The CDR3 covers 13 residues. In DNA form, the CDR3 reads TGCAGCGTTGAGACAGTTAATAACTATGGCTACACCTTC. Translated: CSVETVNNYGYTF.

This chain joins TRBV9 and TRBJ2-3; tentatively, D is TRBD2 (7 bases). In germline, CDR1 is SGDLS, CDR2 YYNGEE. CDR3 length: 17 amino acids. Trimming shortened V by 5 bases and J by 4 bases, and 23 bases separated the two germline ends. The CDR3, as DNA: TGTGCCAGCAGTCCTCTCGGTGGTGGGGGGGCCTCAGATACGCAGTATTTT. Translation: CASSPLGGGGASDTQYF.

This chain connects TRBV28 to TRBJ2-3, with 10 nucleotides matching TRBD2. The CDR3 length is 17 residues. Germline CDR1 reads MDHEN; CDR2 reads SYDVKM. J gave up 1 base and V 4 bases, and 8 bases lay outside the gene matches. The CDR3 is CASSSLAGQRGTDTQYF. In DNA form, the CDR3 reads TGTGCCAGCAGTTCACTAGCGGGGCAACGGGGCACAGATACGCAGTATTTT. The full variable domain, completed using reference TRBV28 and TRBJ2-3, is DVKVTQSSRYLVKRTGEKVFLECVQDMDHENMFWYRQDPGLGLRLIYFSYDVKMKEKGDIPEGYSVSREKKERFSLILESASTNQTSMYLCASSSLAGQRGTDTQYFGPGTRLTVL.

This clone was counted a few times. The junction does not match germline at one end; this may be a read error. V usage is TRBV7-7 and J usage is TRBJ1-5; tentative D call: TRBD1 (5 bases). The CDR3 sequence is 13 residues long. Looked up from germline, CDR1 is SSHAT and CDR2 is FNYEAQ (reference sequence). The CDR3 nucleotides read TGTGCTAGCAGCTTAGGACACAATCAGCCCCAGCATTTT. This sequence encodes CASSLGHNQPQHF.

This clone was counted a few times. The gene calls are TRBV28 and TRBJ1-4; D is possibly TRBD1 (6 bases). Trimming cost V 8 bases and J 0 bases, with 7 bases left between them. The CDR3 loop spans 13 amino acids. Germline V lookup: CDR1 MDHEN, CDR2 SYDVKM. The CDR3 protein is CASWTATNEKLFF. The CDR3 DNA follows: TGTGCCAGCTGGACAGCAACTAATGAAAAACTGTTTTTT.

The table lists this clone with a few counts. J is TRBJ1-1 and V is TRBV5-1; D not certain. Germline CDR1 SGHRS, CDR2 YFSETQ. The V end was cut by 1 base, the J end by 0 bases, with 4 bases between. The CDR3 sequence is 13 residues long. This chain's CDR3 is CASSLNMNTEAFF. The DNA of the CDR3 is TGCGCCAGCAGCTTGAATATGAACACTGAAGCTTTCTTT. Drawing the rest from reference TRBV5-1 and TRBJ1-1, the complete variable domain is KAGVTQTPRYLIKTRGQQVTLSCSPISGHRSVSWYQQTPGQGLQFLFEYFSETQRNKGNFPGRFSGRQFSNSRSEMNVSTLELGDSALYLCASSLNMNTEAFFGQGTRLTVV.

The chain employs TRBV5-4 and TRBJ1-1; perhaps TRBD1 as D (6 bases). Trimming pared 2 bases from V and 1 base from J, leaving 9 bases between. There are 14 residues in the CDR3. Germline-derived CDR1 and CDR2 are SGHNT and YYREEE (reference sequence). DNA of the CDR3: TGTGCCAGCAGCTTCAGGGGACCGAACACTGAAGCTTTCTTT. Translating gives CASSFRGPNTEAFF.

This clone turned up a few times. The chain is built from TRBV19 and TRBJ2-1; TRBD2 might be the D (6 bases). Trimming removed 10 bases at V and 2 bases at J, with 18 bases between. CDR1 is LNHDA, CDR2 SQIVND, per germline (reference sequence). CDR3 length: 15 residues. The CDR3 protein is CATDGGRRPYNEQFF. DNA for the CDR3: TGTGCCACCGACGGGGGACGCCGTCCCTACAATGAGCAGTTCTTC.

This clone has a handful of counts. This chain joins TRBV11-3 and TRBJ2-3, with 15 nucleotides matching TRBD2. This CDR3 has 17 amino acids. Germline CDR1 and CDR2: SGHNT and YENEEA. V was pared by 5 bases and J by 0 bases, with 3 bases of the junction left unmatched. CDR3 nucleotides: TGTGCCAGCAGCACCGGGACTAGCGGGGGGAGCACAGATACGCAGTATTTT. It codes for CASSTGTSGGSTDTQYF.

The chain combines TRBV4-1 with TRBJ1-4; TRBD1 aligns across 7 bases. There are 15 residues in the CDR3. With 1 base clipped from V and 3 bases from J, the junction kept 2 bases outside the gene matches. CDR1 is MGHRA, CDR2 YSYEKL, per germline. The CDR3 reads CASSQVRGANEKLFF. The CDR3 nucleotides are TGCGCCAGCAGCCAAGTCAGGGGGGCTAATGAAAAACTGTTTTTT.

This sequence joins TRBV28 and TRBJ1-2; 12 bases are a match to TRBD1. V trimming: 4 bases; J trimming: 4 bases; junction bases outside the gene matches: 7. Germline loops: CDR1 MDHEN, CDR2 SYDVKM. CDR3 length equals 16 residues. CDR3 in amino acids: CASSSGTGGFGYGYTF. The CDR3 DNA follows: TGTGCCAGCAGTTCCGGGACAGGGGGCTTTGGCTATGGCTACACCTTC.

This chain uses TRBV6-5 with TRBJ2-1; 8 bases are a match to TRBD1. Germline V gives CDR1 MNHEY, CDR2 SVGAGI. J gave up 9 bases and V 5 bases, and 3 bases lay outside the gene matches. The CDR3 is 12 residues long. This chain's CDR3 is CASSDRGREQFF. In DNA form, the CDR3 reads TGTGCCAGCAGTGACAGGGGTCGTGAGCAGTTCTTC.

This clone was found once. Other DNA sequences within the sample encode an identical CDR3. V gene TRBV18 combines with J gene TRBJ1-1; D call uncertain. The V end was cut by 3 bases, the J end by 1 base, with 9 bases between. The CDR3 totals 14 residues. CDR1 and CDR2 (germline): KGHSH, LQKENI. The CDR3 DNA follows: TGTGCCAGCTCACCGGGAGCAACGAACACTGAAGCTTTCTTT. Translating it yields CASSPGATNTEAFF.

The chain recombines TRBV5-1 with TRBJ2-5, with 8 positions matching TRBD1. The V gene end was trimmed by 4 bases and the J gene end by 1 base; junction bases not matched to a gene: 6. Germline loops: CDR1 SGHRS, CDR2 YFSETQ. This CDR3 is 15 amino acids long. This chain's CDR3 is CASSGSGQAQETQYF. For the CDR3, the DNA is TGCGCCAGCAGCGGTTCGGGACAGGCCCAAGAGACCCAGTACTTC. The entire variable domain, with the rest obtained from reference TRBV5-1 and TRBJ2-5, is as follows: KAGVTQTPRYLIKTRGQQVTLSCSPISGHRSVSWYQQTPGQGLQFLFEYFSETQRNKGNFPGRFSGRQFSNSRSEMNVSTLELGDSALYLCASSGSGQAQETQYFGPGTRLLVL.

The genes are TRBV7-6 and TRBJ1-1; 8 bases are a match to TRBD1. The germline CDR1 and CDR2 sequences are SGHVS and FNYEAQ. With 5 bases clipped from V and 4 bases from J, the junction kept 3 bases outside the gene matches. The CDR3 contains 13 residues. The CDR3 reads CASSVGQGTEAFF. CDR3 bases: TGTGCCAGCAGCGTTGGACAGGGCACTGAAGCTTTCTTT. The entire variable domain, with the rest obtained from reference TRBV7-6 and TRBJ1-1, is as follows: GAGVSQSPRYKVTKRGQDVALRCDPISGHVSLYWYRQALGQGPEFLTYFNYEAQQDKSGLPNDRFSAERPEGSISTLTIQRTEQRDSAMYRCASSVGQGTEAFFGQGTRLTVV.

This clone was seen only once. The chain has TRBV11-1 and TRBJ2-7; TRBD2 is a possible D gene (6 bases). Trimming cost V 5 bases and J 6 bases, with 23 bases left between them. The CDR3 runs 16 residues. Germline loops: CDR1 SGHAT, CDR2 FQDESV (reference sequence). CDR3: CASSLTPGLRPLEQYF. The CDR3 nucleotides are TGTGCCAGCAGCCTAACACCGGGACTCCGGCCCCTCGAGCAGTACTTC.

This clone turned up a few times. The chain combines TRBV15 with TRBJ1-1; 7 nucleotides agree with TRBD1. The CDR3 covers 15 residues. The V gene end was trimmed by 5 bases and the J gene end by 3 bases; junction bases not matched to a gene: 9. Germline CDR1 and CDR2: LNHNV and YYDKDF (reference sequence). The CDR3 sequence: CATSGDRVEDTEAFF. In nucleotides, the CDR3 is TGTGCCACCAGCGGTGACAGGGTTGAAGACACTGAAGCTTTCTTT. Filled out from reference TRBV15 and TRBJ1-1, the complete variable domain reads DAMVIQNPRYQVTQFGKPVTLSCSQTLNHNVMYWYQQKSSQAPKLLFHYYDKDFNNEADTPDNFQSRRPNTSFCFLDIRSPGLGDTAMYLCATSGDRVEDTEAFFGQGTRLTVV.

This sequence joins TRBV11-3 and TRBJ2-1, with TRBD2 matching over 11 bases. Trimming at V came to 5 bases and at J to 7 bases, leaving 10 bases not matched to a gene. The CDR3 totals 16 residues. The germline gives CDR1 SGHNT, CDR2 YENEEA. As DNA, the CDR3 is TGTGCCAGCAGCCCCGGTAGGGTAGCGGGAGGGAATGAGCAGTTCTTC. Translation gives CASSPGRVAGGNEQFF.

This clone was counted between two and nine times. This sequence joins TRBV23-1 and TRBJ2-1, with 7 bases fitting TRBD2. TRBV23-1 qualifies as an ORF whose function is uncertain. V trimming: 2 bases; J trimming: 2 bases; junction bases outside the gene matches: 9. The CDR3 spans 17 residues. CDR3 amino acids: CASSQPRAGTAYNEQFF. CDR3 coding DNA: TGCGCCAGCAGTCAACCGAGAGCGGGAACGGCCTACAATGAGCAGTTCTTC.

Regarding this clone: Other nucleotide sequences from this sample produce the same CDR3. Written as DNA, the CDR3 is TGTGCCAGCAGCTTAGTCAGCGATCAGCCCCAGCATTTT. This encodes CASSLVSDQPQHF. The chain employs TRBV7-8 and TRBJ1-5; no clear D gene. The V gene lost 1 base and the J gene lost 5 bases, with 6 bases spanning the gap. Germline V gene lookup returns CDR1 SGHVS and CDR2 FQNEAQ. The CDR3 is made up of 13 amino acids.

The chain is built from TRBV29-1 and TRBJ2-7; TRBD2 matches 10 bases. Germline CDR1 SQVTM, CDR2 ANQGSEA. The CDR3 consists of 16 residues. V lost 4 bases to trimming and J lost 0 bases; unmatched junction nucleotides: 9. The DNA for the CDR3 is TGCAGCGTTGGGAGGTTAGCGGGGGGCCTCTCCTACGAGCAGTACTTC. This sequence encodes CSVGRLAGGLSYEQYF.